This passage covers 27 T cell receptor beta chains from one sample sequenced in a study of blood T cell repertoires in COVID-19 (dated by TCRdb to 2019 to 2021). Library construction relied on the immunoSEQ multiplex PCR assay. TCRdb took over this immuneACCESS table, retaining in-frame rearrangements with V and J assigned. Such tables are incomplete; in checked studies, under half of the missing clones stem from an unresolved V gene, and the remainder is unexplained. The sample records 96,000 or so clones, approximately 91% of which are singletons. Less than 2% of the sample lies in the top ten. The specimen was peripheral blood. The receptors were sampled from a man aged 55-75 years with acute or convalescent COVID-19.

CDR3 amino acids: CASSQWAGLGEEKLFF. Here the CDR3 DNA reads TGTGCCAGCAGCCAATGGGCCGGTTTAGGGGAAGAAAAACTGTTTTTT. The rearrangement uses TRBV4-2 and TRBJ1-4; a possible D gene is TRBD1 (5 bases). The length of the CDR3 is 16 residues. Trimming removed 2 bases at V and 8 bases at J, with 18 bases between. The germline gives CDR1 LGHNA, CDR2 YNFKEQ.

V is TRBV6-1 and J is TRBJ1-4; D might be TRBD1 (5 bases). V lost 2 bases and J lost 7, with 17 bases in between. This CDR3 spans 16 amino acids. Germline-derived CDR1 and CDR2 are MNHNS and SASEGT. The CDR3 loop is CASSEFEGARGEKLFF. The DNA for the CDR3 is TGTGCCAGCAGTGAATTCGAAGGGGCGCGAGGTGAAAAACTGTTTTTT.

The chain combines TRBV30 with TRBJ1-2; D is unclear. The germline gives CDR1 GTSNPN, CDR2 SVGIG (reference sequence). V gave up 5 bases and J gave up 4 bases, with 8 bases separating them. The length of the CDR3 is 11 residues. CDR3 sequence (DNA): TGTGCCTGGGGACTCTTCTATGGCTACACCTTC. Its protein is CAWGLFYGYTF.

The CDR3 is CASSLASTASRGETQYF. Written as DNA, the CDR3 is TGCGCCAGCAGCTTGGCCAGTACAGCCTCACGGGGAGAGACCCAGTACTTC. V is TRBV5-1 and J is TRBJ2-5, with a tentative D call TRBD2 (5 bases). The V end was cut by 0 bases, the J end by 4 bases, with 19 bases between. This CDR3 has 17 amino acids. Germline assignment: CDR1 SGHRS and CDR2 YFSETQ. Full variable domain (rest looked up from reference TRBV5-1 and TRBJ2-5): KAGVTQTPRYLIKTRGQQVTLSCSPISGHRSVSWYQQTPGQGLQFLFEYFSETQRNKGNFPGRFSGRQFSNSRSEMNVSTLELGDSALYLCASSLASTASRGETQYFGPGTRLLVL.

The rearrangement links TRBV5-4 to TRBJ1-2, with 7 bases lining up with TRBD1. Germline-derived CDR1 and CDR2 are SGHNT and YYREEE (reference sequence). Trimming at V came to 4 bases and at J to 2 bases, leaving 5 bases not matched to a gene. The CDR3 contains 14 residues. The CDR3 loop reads CASSLDRSNYGYTF. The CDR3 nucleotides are TGTGCCAGCAGCCTGGACAGGAGCAACTATGGCTACACCTTC.

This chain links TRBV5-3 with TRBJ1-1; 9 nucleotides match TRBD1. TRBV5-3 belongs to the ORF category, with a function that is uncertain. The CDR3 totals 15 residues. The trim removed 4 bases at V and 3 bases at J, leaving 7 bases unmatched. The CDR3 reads CARSIHRGRDTEAFF. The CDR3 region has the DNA TGTGCCAGAAGCATTCACAGGGGGCGGGACACTGAAGCTTTCTTT.

CDR3 region: CASSPGQSGAFF. CDR3 nucleotide sequence: TGTGCCAGCAGCCCGGGACAGTCTGGTGCTTTCTTT. The chain has TRBV5-6 and TRBJ1-1; 7 nucleotides match TRBD1. CDR3 size: 12 residues. Trimming took 4 bases from V and 11 from J; bases not matched to a gene: 8. From germline, CDR1 is SGHDT and CDR2 YYEEEE.

The CDR3 sequence: CASSHTSLGRDYEQYF. The CDR3 nucleotides are TGCGCCAGCAGCCATACGTCTCTAGGACGGGATTACGAGCAGTACTTC. The J gene is TRBJ2-7, the V gene TRBV5-1; D possibly corresponds to TRBD2 (5 bases). The V end lost 4 bases, the J end lost 4 bases, and 21 bases lay between the germline ends. Germline V gene lookup returns CDR1 SGHRS and CDR2 YFSETQ. The CDR3 covers 16 residues.

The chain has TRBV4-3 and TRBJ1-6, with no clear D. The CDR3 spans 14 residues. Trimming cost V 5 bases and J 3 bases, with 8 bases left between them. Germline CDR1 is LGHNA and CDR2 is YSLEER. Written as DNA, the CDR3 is TGCGCCAGCAGCGATCGGGGCTATAATTCACCCCTCCACTTT. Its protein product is CASSDRGYNSPLHF.

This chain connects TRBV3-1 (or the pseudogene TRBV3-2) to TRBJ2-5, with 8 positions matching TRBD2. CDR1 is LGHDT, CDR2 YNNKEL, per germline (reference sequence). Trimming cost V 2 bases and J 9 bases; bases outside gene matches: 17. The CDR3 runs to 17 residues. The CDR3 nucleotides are TGTGCCAGCAGCCAACCCCGAAGCACTAGCGGATTAGGGTCCCAGTACTTC. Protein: CASSQPRSTSGLGSQYF.

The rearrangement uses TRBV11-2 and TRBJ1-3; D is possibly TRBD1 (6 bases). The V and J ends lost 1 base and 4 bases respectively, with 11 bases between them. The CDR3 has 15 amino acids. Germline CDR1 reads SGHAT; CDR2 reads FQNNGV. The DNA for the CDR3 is TGTGCCAGCAGCTTAGCGGGGACAACCGGAAACACCATATATTTT. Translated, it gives CASSLAGTTGNTIYF.

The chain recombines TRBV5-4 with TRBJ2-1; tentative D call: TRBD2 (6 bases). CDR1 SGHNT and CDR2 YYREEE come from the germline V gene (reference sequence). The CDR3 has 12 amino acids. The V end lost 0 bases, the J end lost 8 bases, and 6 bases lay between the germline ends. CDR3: CASSLGEDEQFF. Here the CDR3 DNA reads TGTGCCAGCAGCTTGGGGGAGGATGAGCAGTTCTTC. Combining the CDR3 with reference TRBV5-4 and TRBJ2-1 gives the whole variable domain ETGVTQSPTHLIKTRGQQVTLRCSSQSGHNTVSWYQQALGQGPQFIFQYYREEENGRGNFPPRFSGLQFPNYSSELNVNALELDDSALYLCASSLGEDEQFFGPGTRLTVL.

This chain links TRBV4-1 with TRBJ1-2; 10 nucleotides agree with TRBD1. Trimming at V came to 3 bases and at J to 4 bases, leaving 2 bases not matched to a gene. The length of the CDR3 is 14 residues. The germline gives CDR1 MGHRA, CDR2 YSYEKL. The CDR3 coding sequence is TGCGCCAGCAGCCAGACAGGGGGCAGCTATGGCTACACCTTC. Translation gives CASSQTGGSYGYTF.

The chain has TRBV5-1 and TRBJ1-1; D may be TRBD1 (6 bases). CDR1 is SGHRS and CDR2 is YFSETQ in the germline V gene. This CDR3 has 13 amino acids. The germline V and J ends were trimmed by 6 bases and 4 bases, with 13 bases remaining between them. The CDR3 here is CASNLGGTTEAFF. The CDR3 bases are TGCGCCAGCAACCTAGGGGGAACCACTGAAGCTTTCTTT. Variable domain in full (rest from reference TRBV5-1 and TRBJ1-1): KAGVTQTPRYLIKTRGQQVTLSCSPISGHRSVSWYQQTPGQGLQFLFEYFSETQRNKGNFPGRFSGRQFSNSRSEMNVSTLELGDSALYLCASNLGGTTEAFFGQGTRLTVV.

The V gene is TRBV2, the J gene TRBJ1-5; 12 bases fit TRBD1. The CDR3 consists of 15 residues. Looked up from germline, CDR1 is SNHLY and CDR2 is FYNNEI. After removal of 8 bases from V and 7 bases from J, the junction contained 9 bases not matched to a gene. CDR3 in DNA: TGTGCCAGCTGGAGGGGACAGGGGGCTGCGCAGCCCCAGCATTTT. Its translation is CASWRGQGAAQPQHF. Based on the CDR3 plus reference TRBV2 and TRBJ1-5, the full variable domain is EPEVTQTPSHQVTQMGQEVILRCVPISNHLYFYWYRQILGQKVEFLVSFYNNEISEKSEIFDDQFSVERPDGSNFTLKIRSTKLEDSAMYFCASWRGQGAAQPQHFGDGTRLSIL.

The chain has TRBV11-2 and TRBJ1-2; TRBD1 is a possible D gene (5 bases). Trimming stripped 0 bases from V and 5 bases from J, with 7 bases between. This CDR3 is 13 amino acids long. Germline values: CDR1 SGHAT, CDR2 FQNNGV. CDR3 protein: CASSLDRAYGYTF. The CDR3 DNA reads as TGTGCCAGCAGCTTAGACAGGGCATATGGCTACACCTTC.

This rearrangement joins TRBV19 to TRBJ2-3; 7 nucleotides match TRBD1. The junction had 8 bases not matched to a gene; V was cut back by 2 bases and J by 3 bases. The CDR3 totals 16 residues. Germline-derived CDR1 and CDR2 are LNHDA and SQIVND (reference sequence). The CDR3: CASSIIGGASTDTQYF. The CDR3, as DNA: TGTGCCAGTAGTATAATAGGGGGCGCGTCGACAGATACGCAGTATTTT.

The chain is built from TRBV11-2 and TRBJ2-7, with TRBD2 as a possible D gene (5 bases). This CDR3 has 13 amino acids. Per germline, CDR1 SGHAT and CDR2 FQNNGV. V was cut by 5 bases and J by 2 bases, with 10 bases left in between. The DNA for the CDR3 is TGTGCCAGCAGCCCCGGACTTACCTACGAGCAGTACTTC. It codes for CASSPGLTYEQYF.

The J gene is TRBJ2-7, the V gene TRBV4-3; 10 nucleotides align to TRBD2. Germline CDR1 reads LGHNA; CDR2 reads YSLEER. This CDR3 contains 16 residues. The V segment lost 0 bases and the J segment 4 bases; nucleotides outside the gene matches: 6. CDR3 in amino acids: CASSQESSGRAYEQYF. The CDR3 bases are TGCGCCAGCAGCCAAGAGAGCAGCGGGAGGGCGTACGAGCAGTACTTC.

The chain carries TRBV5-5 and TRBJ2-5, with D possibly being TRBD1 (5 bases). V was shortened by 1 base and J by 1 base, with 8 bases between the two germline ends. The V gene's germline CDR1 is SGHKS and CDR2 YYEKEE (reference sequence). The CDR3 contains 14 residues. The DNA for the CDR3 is TGTGCCAGCAGCTTGACGGACATCCAAGAGACCCAGTACTTC. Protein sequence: CASSLTDIQETQYF.

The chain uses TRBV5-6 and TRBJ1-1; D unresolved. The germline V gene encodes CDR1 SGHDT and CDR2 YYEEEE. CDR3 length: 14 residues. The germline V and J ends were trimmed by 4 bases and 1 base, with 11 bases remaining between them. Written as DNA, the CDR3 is TGTGCCAGCAGCCTCAAAGCCTGGAACACTGAAGCTTTCTTT. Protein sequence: CASSLKAWNTEAFF. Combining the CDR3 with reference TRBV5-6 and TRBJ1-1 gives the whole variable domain DAGVTQSPTHLIKTRGQQVTLRCSPKSGHDTVSWYQQALGQGPQFIFQYYEEEERQRGNFPDRFSGHQFPNYSSELNVNALLLGDSALYLCASSLKAWNTEAFFGQGTRLTVV.

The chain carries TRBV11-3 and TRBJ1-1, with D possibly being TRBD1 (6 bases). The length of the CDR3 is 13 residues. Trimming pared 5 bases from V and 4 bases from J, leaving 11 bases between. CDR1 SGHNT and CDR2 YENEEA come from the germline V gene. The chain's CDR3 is CASSLGQSTEAFF. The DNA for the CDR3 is TGTGCCAGCAGCCTGGGACAAAGCACTGAAGCTTTCTTT.

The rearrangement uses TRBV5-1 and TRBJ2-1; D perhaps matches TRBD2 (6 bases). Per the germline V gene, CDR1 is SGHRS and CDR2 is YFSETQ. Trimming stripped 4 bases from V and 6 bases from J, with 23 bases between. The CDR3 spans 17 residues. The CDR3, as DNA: TGCGCCAGCAGCCCAAGGGGTCCGGGAGTGGGGGTCAATGAGCAGTTCTTC. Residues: CASSPRGPGVGVNEQFF.

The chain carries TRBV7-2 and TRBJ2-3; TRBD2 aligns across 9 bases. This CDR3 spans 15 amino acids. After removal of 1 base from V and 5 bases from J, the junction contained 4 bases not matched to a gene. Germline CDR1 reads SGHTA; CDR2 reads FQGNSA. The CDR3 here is CASSLGLAAIDTQYF. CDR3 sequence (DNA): TGTGCCAGCAGCTTAGGACTAGCGGCGATAGATACGCAGTATTTT.

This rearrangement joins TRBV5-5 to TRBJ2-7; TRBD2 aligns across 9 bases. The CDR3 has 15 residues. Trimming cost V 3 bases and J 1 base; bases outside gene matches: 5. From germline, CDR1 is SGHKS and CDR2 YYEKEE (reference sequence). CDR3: CASSSAGGVSYEQYF. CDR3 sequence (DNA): TGTGCCAGCAGCTCCGCGGGGGGGGTATCCTACGAGCAGTACTTC.

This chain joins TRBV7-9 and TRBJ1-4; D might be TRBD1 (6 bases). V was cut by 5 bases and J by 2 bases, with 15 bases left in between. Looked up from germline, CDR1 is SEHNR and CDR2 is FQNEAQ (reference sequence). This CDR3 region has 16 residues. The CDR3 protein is CASSRPTTGTNEKLFF. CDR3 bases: TGTGCCAGCAGCCGCCCGACAACAGGGACTAATGAAAAACTGTTTTTT. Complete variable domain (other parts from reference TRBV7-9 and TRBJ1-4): DTGVSQNPRHKITKRGQNVTFRCDPISEHNRLYWYRQTLGQGPEFLTYFQNEAQLEKSRLLSDRFSAERPKGSFSTLEIQRTEQGDSAMYLCASSRPTTGTNEKLFFGSGTQLSVL.

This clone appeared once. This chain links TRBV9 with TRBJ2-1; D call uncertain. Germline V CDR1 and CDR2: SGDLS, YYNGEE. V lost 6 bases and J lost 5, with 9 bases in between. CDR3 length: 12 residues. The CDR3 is CASTSHDNEQFF. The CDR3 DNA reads TGTGCCAGCACCTCACACGACAATGAGCAGTTCTTC.